A selection of T cell receptor beta chains follows, all from one sample in a study of memory CD4+ T cells and cytomegalovirus serostatus. Clones were read by immunoSEQ multiplex PCR, and TCRdb kept only the in-frame ones, dropping some. Of over 60,000 clones listed, roughly 80% were seen once; the top ten hold roughly 0.95%. What was sequenced was memory CD4+ T cells from blood. Receptors were obtained from an adult in good health and CMV-seronegative. CDR3s include the opening cysteine and the closing phenylalanine or tryptophan. D genes are given only for firm matches. A row's size may be missing; if present it is once, few, many or a size class.

V gene: TRBV29-1; J gene: TRBJ2-1; clone size: NA; D gene: NA; CDR3 DNA: TGCAGCACCAAATGGGGCGATGAGCAGTTCTTC; CDR3 protein: CSTKWGDEQFF
V gene: TRBV11-3; J gene: TRBJ2-1; clone size: NA; D gene: NA; CDR3 DNA: TGTGCCAGCAGCTACGGGACCAACTACAATGAGCAGTTCTTC; CDR3 protein: CASSYGTNYNEQFF
V gene: TRBV28; J gene: TRBJ2-3; clone size: NA; D gene: TRBD2; CDR3 DNA: TGTGCCAGCAGTTCCCCGCTAGGGACTAGGGGATACTTGGATACGCAGTATTTT; CDR3 protein: CASSSPLGTRGYLDTQYF
V gene: TRBV11-2; J gene: TRBJ1-1; clone size: few; D gene: NA; CDR3 DNA: TGTGCCAGCAGCTTATCCGTGCGTGACACTGAAGCTTTCTTT; CDR3 protein: CASSLSVRDTEAFF
V gene: TRBV18; J gene: TRBJ2-6; clone size: medium-sized; D gene: NA; CDR3 DNA: TGTGCCAGCTCAGTCCTGGGCGTCTCTGGGGCCAACGTCCTGACTTTC; CDR3 protein: CASSVLGVSGANVLTF
V gene: TRBV27; J gene: TRBJ1-2; clone size: NA; D gene: NA; CDR3 DNA: TGTGCCAGCAGCCGGGGTTATGGCTACACCTTC; CDR3 protein: CASSRGYGYTF
V gene: TRBV5-1; J gene: TRBJ2-1; clone size: NA; D gene: TRBD2; CDR3 DNA: TGCGCCAGCAGCTTGGGGCCTAGCGGGATTGAGCAGTTCTTC; CDR3 protein: CASSLGPSGIEQFF
V gene: TRBV14; J gene: TRBJ2-7; clone size: NA; D gene: NA; CDR3 DNA: TGTGCCAGCAGCCAAGTAAGGGACCGCGAGCAGTACTTC; CDR3 protein: CASSQVRDREQYF
V gene: TRBV6-1; J gene: TRBJ2-1; clone size: NA; D gene: TRBD1; CDR3 DNA: TGTGCCATCAGGGGGACAGGGATAGACTACAATGAGCAGTTCTTC; CDR3 protein: CAIRGTGIDYNEQFF
V gene: TRBV6-5; J gene: TRBJ1-5; clone size: NA; D gene: NA; CDR3 DNA: TGTGCCAGCAGTTACAGGGGGGGCGGGGGCAATCAGCCCCAGCATTTT; CDR3 protein: CASSYRGGGGNQPQHF